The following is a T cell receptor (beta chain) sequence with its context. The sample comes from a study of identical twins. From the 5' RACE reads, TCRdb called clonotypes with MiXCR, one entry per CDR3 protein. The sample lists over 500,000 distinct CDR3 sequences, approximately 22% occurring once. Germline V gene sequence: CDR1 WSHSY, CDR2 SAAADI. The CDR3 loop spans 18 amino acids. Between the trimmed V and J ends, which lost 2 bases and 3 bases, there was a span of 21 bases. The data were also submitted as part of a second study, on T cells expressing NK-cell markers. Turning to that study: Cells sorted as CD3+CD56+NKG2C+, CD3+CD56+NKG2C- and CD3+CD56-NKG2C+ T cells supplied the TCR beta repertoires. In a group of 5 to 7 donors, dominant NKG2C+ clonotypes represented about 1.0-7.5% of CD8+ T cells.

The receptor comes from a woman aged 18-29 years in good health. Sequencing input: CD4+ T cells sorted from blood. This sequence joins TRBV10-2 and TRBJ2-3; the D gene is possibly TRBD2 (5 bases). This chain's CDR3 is CASSEVRGSGVRTDTQYF. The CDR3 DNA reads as TGCGCCAGCAGTGAGGTCCGTGGATCCGGGGTGCGGACAGATACGCAGTATTTT.